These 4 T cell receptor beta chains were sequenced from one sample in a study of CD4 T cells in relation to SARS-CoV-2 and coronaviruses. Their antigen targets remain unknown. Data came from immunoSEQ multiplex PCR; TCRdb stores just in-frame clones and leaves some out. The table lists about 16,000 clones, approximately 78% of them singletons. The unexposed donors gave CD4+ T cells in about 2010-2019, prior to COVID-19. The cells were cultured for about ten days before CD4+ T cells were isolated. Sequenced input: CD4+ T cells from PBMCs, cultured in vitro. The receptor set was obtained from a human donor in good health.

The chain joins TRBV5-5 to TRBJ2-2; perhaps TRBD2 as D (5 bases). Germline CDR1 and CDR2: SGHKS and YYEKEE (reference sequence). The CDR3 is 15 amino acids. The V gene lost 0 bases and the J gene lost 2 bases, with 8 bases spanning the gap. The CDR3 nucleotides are TGTGCCAGCAGCTTGGGGACTTACAACACCGGGGAGCTGTTTTTT. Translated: CASSLGTYNTGELFF.

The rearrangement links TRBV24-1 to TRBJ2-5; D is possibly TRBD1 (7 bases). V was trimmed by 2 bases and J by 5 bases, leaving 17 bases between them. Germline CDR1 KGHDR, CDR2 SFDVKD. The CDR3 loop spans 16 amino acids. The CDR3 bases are TGTGCCACCAGTGATTGGGGGGACAGTCGGTGGGAGACCCAGTACTTC. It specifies CATSDWGDSRWETQYF.

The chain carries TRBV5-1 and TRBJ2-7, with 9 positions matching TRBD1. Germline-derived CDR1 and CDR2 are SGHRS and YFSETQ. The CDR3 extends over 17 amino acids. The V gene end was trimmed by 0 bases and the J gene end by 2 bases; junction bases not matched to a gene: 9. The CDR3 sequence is CASSLVGVGDRAYEQYF. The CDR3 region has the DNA TGCGCCAGCAGCTTGGTTGGGGTTGGGGACAGGGCCTACGAGCAGTACTTC.

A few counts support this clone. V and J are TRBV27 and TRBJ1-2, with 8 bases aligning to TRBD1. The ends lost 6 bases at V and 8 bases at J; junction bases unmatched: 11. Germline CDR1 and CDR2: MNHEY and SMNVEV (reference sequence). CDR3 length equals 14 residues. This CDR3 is CASSKIGQGRGYTF. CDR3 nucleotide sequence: TGTGCCAGCAGCAAAATCGGACAGGGACGAGGCTACACCTTC.